One and the same sample provided the 30 T cell receptor beta chains below, sequenced in a study of cytotoxic CD8 clonotypes in ibrutinib-treated CLL. Using immunoSEQ multiplex PCR, the repertoire was profiled, and TCRdb retains in-frame clones only, with some absent. The data contain approximately 350,000 clones, over 60% of them singletons. The starting material was PBMCs, obtained after 36 months of ibrutinib treatment. The receptors shown here come from a human donor with chronic lymphocytic leukemia.

The rearrangement links TRBV28 to TRBJ2-2; D unclear. Germline CDR1 reads MDHEN; CDR2 reads SYDVKM. The CDR3 spans 15 residues. Trimming took off 9 bases at V and 3 bases at J, with 17 bases between the two ends. Here the CDR3 reads CARRIGRIYTGELFF. Here the CDR3 DNA reads TGTGCCAGACGAATCGGTCGGATATACACCGGGGAGCTGTTTTTT.

The chain uses TRBV6-6 and TRBJ2-7; D possibly matches TRBD1 or TRBD2 (5 bases each). Per germline, CDR1 MNHNY and CDR2 SVGAGI (reference sequence). The CDR3 has 13 residues. Trimming removed 0 bases at V and 6 bases at J, with 9 bases between. In DNA, the CDR3 is TGTGCCAGCAGTTACTCGGGGACGGTCGAGCAGTACTTC. Encoded protein: CASSYSGTVEQYF.

The chain is built from TRBV9 and TRBJ2-7; maybe TRBD1 (7 bases). Germline CDR1 and CDR2: SGDLS and YYNGEE. There are 14 residues in the CDR3. The V end lost 0 bases, the J end lost 11 bases, and 18 bases lay between the germline ends. CDR3 residues: CASSVGPDREEKYF. The CDR3 region has the DNA TGTGCCAGCAGCGTAGGCCCAGACAGGGAGGAAAAGTACTTC.

The chain is built from TRBV5-4 and TRBJ2-1; maybe TRBD1 (5 bases). Germline CDR1 and CDR2: SGHNT and YYREEE (reference sequence). Trimming pared 1 base from V and 8 bases from J, leaving 16 bases between. This CDR3 spans 15 amino acids. CDR3 bases: TGTGCCAGCAGCTTGCGGACACCATTTGACGATGAGCAGTTCTTC. The encoded protein is CASSLRTPFDDEQFF.

The chain employs TRBV27 and TRBJ1-1; D is unclear. Trimming removed 5 bases at V and 5 bases at J, with 18 bases between. This CDR3 is 15 amino acids long. CDR1 is MNHEY, CDR2 SMNVEV, per germline (reference sequence). The CDR3 nucleotides read TGTGCCAGCAGTACGGTACGGGGAAGGCGGACTGAAGCTTTCTTT. It translates to CASSTVRGRRTEAFF.

V usage is TRBV4-2 and J usage is TRBJ2-7; D is uncertain. The CDR3 covers 12 residues. Trimming cost V 0 bases and J 6 bases, with 6 bases left between them. CDR1 LGHNA and CDR2 YNFKEQ come from the germline V gene. Here the CDR3 reads CASSQDLSEQYF. CDR3 nucleotide sequence: TGTGCCAGCAGCCAAGATCTGAGCGAGCAGTACTTC.

This chain uses TRBV7-9 with TRBJ2-7, with D perhaps being TRBD1 or TRBD2 (5 bases each). The CDR3 totals 13 residues. Germline lookup yields CDR1 SEHNR and CDR2 FQNEAQ (reference sequence). With 1 base removed from V and 6 bases from J, the gap between germline ends came to 10 bases. Here the CDR3 DNA reads TGTGCCAGCAGCTTAGGACCGAGGGGCGAGCAGTACTTC. The encoded protein is CASSLGPRGEQYF. The full variable domain, its missing parts supplied by reference TRBV7-9 and TRBJ2-7, is DTGVSQNPRHKITKRGQNVTFRCDPISEHNRLYWYRQTLGQGPEFLTYFQNEAQLEKSRLLSDRFSAERPKGSFSTLEIQRTEQGDSAMYLCASSLGPRGEQYFGPGTRLTVT.

The V and J genes are TRBV19 and TRBJ2-6; TRBD2 might be the D (6 bases). CDR3 size: 16 residues. Germline V gives CDR1 LNHDA, CDR2 SQIVND (reference sequence). V lost 6 bases to trimming and J lost 4 bases, with 16 bases between them. Here the CDR3 DNA reads TGTGCCAGTAGCCCGGGAGTGGGGAGCGGGGCCAACGTCCTGACTTTC. Residues: CASSPGVGSGANVLTF. The full variable domain, with the rest looked up from reference TRBV19 and TRBJ2-6, is DGGITQSPKYLFRKEGQNVTLSCEQNLNHDAMYWYRQDPGQGLRLIYYSQIVNDFQKGDIAEGYSVSREKKESFPLTVTSAQKNPTAFYLCASSPGVGSGANVLTFGAGSRLTVL.

The V call is TRBV7-6, the J call TRBJ2-3; D is unclear. From germline, CDR1 is SGHVS and CDR2 FNYEAQ. The CDR3 sequence is 17 residues long. With 6 bases removed from V and 2 bases from J, the gap between germline ends came to 21 bases. CDR3 sequence (DNA): TGTGCCAGCAGTCACCGGGCAGACACGACCTTCACAGATACGCAGTATTTT. It encodes CASSHRADTTFTDTQYF.

This rearrangement joins TRBV11-2 to TRBJ2-1, with TRBD1 matching 9 bases. Germline V CDR1 and CDR2: SGHAT, FQNNGV. This CDR3 contains 14 residues. Trimming at V came to 7 bases and at J to 3 bases, leaving 4 bases not matched to a gene. The CDR3 nucleotides read TGTGCCAGCACCGCGGGACAGGGCTACAATGAGCAGTTCTTC. This gives the protein CASTAGQGYNEQFF.

This clone showed up just once. The chain employs TRBV5-6 and TRBJ2-1, with D possibly TRBD1 on 5 matching bases. Per the germline V gene, CDR1 is SGHDT and CDR2 is YYEEEE. V was clipped by 3 bases and J by 9 bases, with 16 bases between them. The CDR3 is made up of 14 amino acids. The CDR3 region is CASSYPPHRGEQFF. The CDR3, as DNA: TGTGCCAGCAGCTACCCCCCACATAGGGGTGAGCAGTTCTTC. The variable domain in full, completed from reference TRBV5-6 and TRBJ2-1, reads DAGVTQSPTHLIKTRGQQVTLRCSPKSGHDTVSWYQQALGQGPQFIFQYYEEEERQRGNFPDRFSGHQFPNYSSELNVNALLLGDSALYLCASSYPPHRGEQFFGPGTRLTVL.

The V and J genes are TRBV6-1 and TRBJ2-1; the D gene is possibly TRBD1 (6 bases). The length of the CDR3 is 15 residues. CDR1 and CDR2 from the germline V gene are MNHNS and SASEGT. Trimming took off 6 bases at V and 0 bases at J, with 12 bases between the two ends. The CDR3 region has the DNA TGTGCCAGCAGCGTACAGGGTTTCTCCTACAATGAGCAGTTCTTC. Protein product: CASSVQGFSYNEQFF.

This clone was recorded a few times. The rearrangement uses TRBV5-1 and TRBJ2-7, with 13 nucleotides matching TRBD2. Germline-derived CDR1 and CDR2 are SGHRS and YFSETQ. Trimming removed 5 bases from V and 3 bases from J; junction bases left unmatched: 8. CDR3 length: 16 amino acids. As DNA, the CDR3 is TGCGCCAGCAGGCCCGGACTAGCGGGGGCCCACTACGAGCAGTACTTC. Its translation is CASRPGLAGAHYEQYF.

This chain links TRBV6-7 with TRBJ1-4, with D perhaps matching TRBD1 (5 bases). TRBV6-7 counts as an open reading frame of uncertain function. Trimming removed 6 bases at V and 10 bases at J, with 6 bases between. There are 10 residues in the CDR3. In DNA form, the CDR3 reads TGTGCCAGCAGCGGGGGAAAACTGTTTTTT. It encodes CASSGGKLFF.

In its sample, this clone was seen a few times. The chain joins TRBV4-1 to TRBJ2-7; D possibly corresponds to TRBD2 (6 bases). V was cut by 1 base and J by 3 bases, with 10 bases left in between. This CDR3 has 14 amino acids. CDR1 is MGHRA and CDR2 is YSYEKL in the germline V gene. The CDR3 spells CASSQGRRDYEQYF. Written as DNA, the CDR3 is TGCGCCAGCAGCCAAGGGAGGAGGGACTACGAGCAGTACTTC.

The V and J genes are TRBV5-6 and TRBJ2-2, with D perhaps matching TRBD2 (5 bases). The length of the CDR3 is 16 residues. V lost 0 bases to trimming and J lost 4 bases, with 13 bases between them. The V gene's germline CDR1 is SGHDT and CDR2 YYEEEE. The CDR3 loop is CASSLEVGVGTGELFF. Here the CDR3 DNA reads TGTGCCAGCAGCTTGGAAGTGGGAGTCGGCACCGGGGAGCTGTTTTTT.

The V gene is TRBV29-1, the J gene TRBJ2-1; the match to TRBD2 covers 9 bases. There are 15 residues in the CDR3. Germline assignment: CDR1 SQVTM and CDR2 ANQGSEA. The V segment lost 3 bases and the J segment 1 base; nucleotides outside the gene matches: 4. The CDR3: CSVDGGGASYNEQFF. In DNA form, the CDR3 reads TGCAGCGTTGATGGCGGGGGGGCTTCCTACAATGAGCAGTTCTTC.

The chain carries TRBV29-1 and TRBJ2-3; 7 positions match TRBD2. From germline, CDR1 is SQVTM and CDR2 ANQGSEA. Trimming at V came to 7 bases and at J to 2 bases, leaving 3 bases not matched to a gene. CDR3 length equals 12 residues. This CDR3 is CSAGTITDTQYF. The CDR3 nucleotides are TGCAGCGCCGGGACTATCACAGATACGCAGTATTTT.

This clone was detected only once. The chain joins TRBV18 to TRBJ1-2; TRBD1 aligns across 10 bases. The germline gives CDR1 KGHSH, CDR2 LQKENI. This CDR3 is 13 amino acids long. The V and J ends lost 8 bases and 7 bases, in that order; junction bases with no gene match: 7. CDR3 sequence (DNA): TGTGCCAGCGGAGACAGGGGGCTTGGTGGCTACACCTTC. Translated: CASGDRGLGGYTF.

This clone was observed a few times. The chain joins TRBV15 to TRBJ2-5; TRBD2 is a possible D gene (6 bases). The germline gives CDR1 LNHNV, CDR2 YYDKDF (reference sequence). The V end lost 8 bases, the J end lost 1 base, and 8 bases lay between the germline ends. The CDR3 totals 12 residues. The CDR3 loop reads CATGRLQETQYF. The CDR3, as DNA: TGTGCCACCGGGAGGCTCCAAGAGACCCAGTACTTC.

This clone was found a few times. The chain couples TRBV5-8 to TRBJ2-5; 9 bases agree with TRBD1. The CDR3 extends over 15 amino acids. After removal of 5 bases from V and 5 bases from J, the junction contained 10 bases not matched to a gene. Germline CDR1 is SGHTS and CDR2 is YDEGEE. The DNA of the CDR3 is TGTGCCAGCAGGTCGCAGGACAGGGGACGGGAGACCCAGTACTTC. Translating gives CASRSQDRGRETQYF.

J is TRBJ2-3 and V is TRBV7-2; 14 nucleotides agree with TRBD2. The V and J ends lost 5 bases and 10 bases, in that order; junction bases with no gene match: 11. CDR3 length equals 16 residues. Germline-derived CDR1 and CDR2 are SGHTA and FQGNSA. CDR3 protein: CASSQGLAGGPGSQYF. The CDR3 DNA sequence: TGTGCCAGCAGCCAAGGACTAGCGGGGGGCCCGGGGTCGCAGTATTTT.

This clone has only one observation. The chain joins TRBV6-1 to TRBJ1-6; the match to TRBD1 covers 7 bases. Germline V gene sequence: CDR1 MNHNS, CDR2 SASEGT. Trimming at V came to 3 bases and at J to 7 bases, leaving 6 bases not matched to a gene. CDR3 length: 15 amino acids. CDR3 nucleotides: TGTGCCAGCAGTGACCGACAGGGCGGGAATTCACCCCTCCACTTT. Amino acid sequence: CASSDRQGGNSPLHF.

Remarks on this clone: Other DNA sequences from this sample encode an identical CDR3 as well. The chain recombines TRBV5-1 with TRBJ1-1, with D unresolved. The V end lost 7 bases, the J end lost 0 bases, and 13 bases lay between the germline ends. The CDR3 is 14 residues long. The V gene's germline CDR1 is SGHRS and CDR2 YFSETQ. CDR3 DNA: TGCGCCAGCTCTTCGCGGGGTATGAACACTGAAGCTTTCTTT. Protein: CASSSRGMNTEAFF.

The sample holds a few counts of this clone. The chain links TRBV6-1 to TRBJ1-5; no clear D gene. This CDR3 contains 12 residues. Between the trimmed V and J ends, which lost 6 bases and 1 base, there was a span of 4 bases. Germline V gene lookup returns CDR1 MNHNS and CDR2 SASEGT. The CDR3 loop reads CASRDSNQPQHF. CDR3 nucleotides: TGTGCCAGCAGGGACAGCAATCAGCCCCAGCATTTT.

This clone came up a few times. The chain uses TRBV10-1 and TRBJ2-3; D is undetermined. Germline V gene sequence: CDR1 WNHNN, CDR2 SYGVQD (reference sequence). V lost 4 bases and J lost 6, with 8 bases in between. The CDR3 covers 12 residues. CDR3 sequence reads: CASSGLVDTQYF. The CDR3 DNA is TGCGCCAGCAGTGGCCTAGTTGATACGCAGTATTTT.

A single count supports this clone. The chain employs TRBV10-1 and TRBJ2-1; tentatively, D is TRBD1 or TRBD2 (6 bases each). V dropped 2 bases and J dropped 8 bases, with 13 bases sitting between them. CDR3 length: 14 amino acids. The germline CDR1 and CDR2 sequences are WNHNN and SYGVQD (reference sequence). CDR3: CASSEGGLIDEQFF. As DNA, the CDR3 is TGCGCCAGCAGTGAGGGGGGGCTAATCGATGAGCAGTTCTTC.

The chain is built from TRBV6-6 and TRBJ2-1; perhaps TRBD2 as D (5 bases). Germline assignment: CDR1 MNHNY and CDR2 SVGAGI (reference sequence). The V end lost 2 bases, the J end lost 4 bases, and 12 bases lay between the germline ends. The CDR3 consists of 15 residues. The CDR3 region has the DNA TGTGCCAGCAGTTACAATATCGGGGTGTACAATGAGCAGTTCTTC. Protein: CASSYNIGVYNEQFF.

The rearrangement joins TRBV4-3 to TRBJ1-5, with 7 bases that match TRBD1. The CDR3 sequence is 15 residues long. From germline, CDR1 is LGHNA and CDR2 YSLEER. Trimming at V came to 3 bases and at J to 3 bases, leaving 5 bases not matched to a gene. The CDR3 sequence: CASSQETGFNQPQHF. The CDR3 nucleotides are TGCGCCAGCAGCCAGGAGACAGGGTTCAATCAGCCCCAGCATTTT.

This clone occurred a few times. J is TRBJ2-2 and V is TRBV11-2; 9 bases fit TRBD1. V was clipped by 3 bases and J by 4 bases; unmatched bases: 3. This CDR3 comprises 15 residues. Germline-derived CDR1 and CDR2 are SGHAT and FQNNGV. The CDR3 region has the DNA TGTGCCAGCAGCTTCCCGGGACAGGGCACCGGGGAGCTGTTTTTT. It translates to CASSFPGQGTGELFF. The full variable domain, completed using reference TRBV11-2 and TRBJ2-2, is EAGVAQSPRYKIIEKRQSVAFWCNPISGHATLYWYQQILGQGPKLLIQFQNNGVVDDSQLPKDRFSAERLKGVDSTLKIQPAKLEDSAVYLCASSFPGQGTGELFFGEGSRLTVL.